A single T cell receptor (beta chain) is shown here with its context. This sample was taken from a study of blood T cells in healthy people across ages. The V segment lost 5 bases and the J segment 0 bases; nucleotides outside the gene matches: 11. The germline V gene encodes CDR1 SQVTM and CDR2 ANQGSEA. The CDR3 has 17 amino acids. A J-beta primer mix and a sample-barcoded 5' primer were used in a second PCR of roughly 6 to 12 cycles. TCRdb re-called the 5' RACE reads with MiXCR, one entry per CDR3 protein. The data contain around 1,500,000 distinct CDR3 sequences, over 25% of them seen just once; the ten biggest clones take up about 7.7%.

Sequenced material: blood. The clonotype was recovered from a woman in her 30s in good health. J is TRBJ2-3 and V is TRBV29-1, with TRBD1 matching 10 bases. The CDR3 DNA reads TGCAGCGTTAACCCAAGACAGGGGGCTGCTAGCACAGATACGCAGTATTTT. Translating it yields CSVNPRQGAASTDTQYF.